This T cell receptor beta chain is from a study of blood T cell repertoires in COVID-19. Study overall: Spain, Italy and the United States supplied samples that represented acute and convalescent COVID-19. Sources were T cells, B-cell-depleted T cells, or PBMCs; the material itself was cDNA or gDNA.

Authors' data handling: Amplified reference gene primers provided the basis for estimating nucleated cell counts. Clones were read by immunoSEQ multiplex PCR, and TCRdb kept only the in-frame ones, dropping some. Clonal size and the V and J genes are those of that table, whereas D and trimming came from the DNA. The sample yields over 150,000 clones, approximately 87% seen once. Per the germline V gene, CDR1 is LNHDA and CDR2 is SQIVND (reference sequence). V lost 7 bases to trimming and J lost 7 bases, with 25 bases between them. The CDR3 length is 17 residues. The Seattle patients, enrolled during active infection, were followed longitudinally.

The genes are TRBV19 and TRBJ1-4, with D tentatively TRBD1 (6 bases). Sequenced: peripheral blood. The TCR was taken from a woman aged 70-85 years with COVID-19, enrolled during active disease. CDR3 nucleotide sequence: TGTGCCAGTAACTCCCCGCGAGCGGGGGCACTTTTTGAAAAACTGTTTTTT. Its translation: CASNSPRAGALFEKLFF.